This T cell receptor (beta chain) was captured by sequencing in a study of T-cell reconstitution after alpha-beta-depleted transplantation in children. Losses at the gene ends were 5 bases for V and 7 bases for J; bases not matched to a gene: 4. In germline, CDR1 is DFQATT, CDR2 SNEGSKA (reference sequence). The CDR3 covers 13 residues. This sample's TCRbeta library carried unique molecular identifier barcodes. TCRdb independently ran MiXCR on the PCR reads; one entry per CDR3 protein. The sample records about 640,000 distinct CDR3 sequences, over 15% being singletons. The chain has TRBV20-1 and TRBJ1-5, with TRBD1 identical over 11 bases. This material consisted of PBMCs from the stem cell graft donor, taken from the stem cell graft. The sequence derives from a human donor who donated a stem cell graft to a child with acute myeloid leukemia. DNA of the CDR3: TGCAGTGCTCCTCGGGACAGGGGGCAGCCCCAGCATTTT. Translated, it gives CSAPRDRGQPQHF.